This section outlines one T cell receptor beta chain sequence together with its context. Trimming took off 4 bases at V and 2 bases at J, with 12 bases between the two ends. The CDR3 contains 14 residues. CDR1 MGHRA and CDR2 YSYEKL come from the germline V gene. Methods used by the authors: The authors estimated nucleated cell counts from reference gene primer amplification. Profiling relied on immunoSEQ multiplex PCR, and the TCRdb table lists in-frame clones only, not all of them. The DNA was the basis for D and trimming; V, J and clone size are from that table. The sample yields 200,000 or so clones, about 84% seen once. This sample stems from a study of blood T cell repertoires in COVID-19.

The chain has TRBV4-1 and TRBJ2-7; tentative D call: TRBD1 (5 bases). Sequenced: peripheral blood. The origin of this receptor is a woman under 40 with acute or convalescent COVID-19. DNA for the CDR3: TGCGCCAGCAGCCGACAGCTAGGGACCTACGAGCAGTACTTC. This codes for CASSRQLGTYEQYF.